These 2 T cell receptor beta chains were sequenced from one sample in a study of regulatory T cells in long-lasting Graves disease (dated by TCRdb to the early 2020s). The time point label, read with the paper, signifies: newly diagnosed GD, antithyroid drugs for less than 3 months. RNA was extracted from PBMCs in TRIzol for both TCR sequencing and RNA sequencing. Libraries were constructed by multiplex PCR. The instrument given in TCRdb is Illumina HiSeq 4000. To build TCR beta libraries, CDR3 regions were amplified by Arm-PCR using iRepertoire HTBI primers. The public reads were reanalyzed by TCRdb: fastp trimming at Q25, MiXCR alignment, in-frame beta chains only. When rows share a CDR3 protein, they turn into one entry using the most common DNA and genes. This sample has 360,000 or so distinct CDR3 sequences in its table, and 15% to 20% of those were observed once. The ten biggest clones cover 20% to 25% of the sample.

The data also belong to a second study, concerning T cells in Graves' hyperthyroidism and ophthalmopathy.

The source was peripheral blood mononuclear cells (PBMCs), collected at new diagnosis, from a patient treated with antithyroid drugs. Every receptor here comes from a woman younger than 30 with Graves disease. Donor details come from another sample of the same person, matched by shared clones.

A note on this clonotype: Since a much larger clone is just one base distant, this may be a read error. The gene calls are TRBV30 and TRBJ1-2, with TRBD1 matching over 9 bases. CDR1 and CDR2 (germline): GTSNPN, SVGIG (reference sequence). The CDR3 has 13 residues. The CDR3 DNA reads TGTGTCTGGGCCGGACAGGGGAACTATGGCTACACCTTC. It translates to CVWAGQGNYGYTF.

At least ten counts were recorded for this clonotype. The CDR3, as DNA: TGTGCCAGCAGTCTTCGACTAGCGGGGCCGCAAGAGACCCAGTACTTC. Translated, it gives CASSLRLAGPQETQYF. V and J are TRBV28 and TRBJ2-5, with 11 nucleotides matching TRBD2. From germline, CDR1 is MDHEN and CDR2 SYDVKM. After removal of 5 bases from V and 2 bases from J, the junction contained 7 bases not matched to a gene. The CDR3 is 16 residues long.